These 2 T cell receptor beta chains originate from one sample sequenced in a study of T cells expressing NK-cell markers. TCRdb re-called the 5' RACE reads and gives one entry per CDR3 protein, without DNA. The listing contains some 340,000 distinct CDR3 sequences. The sample consisted of blood T cells: a sorted CD56 or NKG2C T cell subset, CD4+ or CD8+ T cells, or bulk PBMC T cells (not recorded which). The receptors shown here come from a man aged 18-70 years in good health.

The V gene is TRBV6-1, the J gene TRBJ2-7. This CDR3 spans 16 amino acids. Germline assignment: CDR1 MNHNS and CDR2 SASEGT. The CDR3 loop reads CASSRSPRPYLHEQYF.

CDR3 region: CASSLGRTGTSTDTQYF. The chain carries TRBV7-9 and TRBJ2-3; TCRdb returns TRBD1, unconfirmable since there is no DNA. This CDR3 comprises 17 residues. CDR1 is SEHNR, CDR2 FQNEAQ, per germline (reference sequence).